The rows below give T cell receptor beta chains drawn from one sample of a study of early T cells in non-severe SARS-CoV-2 infection. MiXCR, applied by TCRdb to the 5' RACE reads, yields one record per CDR3 protein. The profile shows tens of thousands of distinct CDR3 sequences, roughly a tenth of them singletons. The source material was whole blood. The receptors stem from an adult who was a healthcare worker with PCR-confirmed SARS-CoV-2 infection or an uninfected control (not recorded which). Both conserved end residues are part of each CDR3. A D gene is named only where the DNA matches it firmly. Where a row states a size, it is once, few, many or the class of an expanded clone; other rows omit it.

TRBJ1-1 | . | . | TRBV18 | CASSPARASDTEAFF | TGTGCCAGCTCACCAGCTAGGGCTTCGGACACTGAAGCTTTCTTT
TRBJ1-1 | . | many | TRBV6-6 | CASSYLPKNTEAFF | TGTGCCAGCAGTTACCTCCCCAAGAACACTGAAGCTTTCTTT
TRBJ2-3 | . | . | TRBV7-8 | CASSLRRVGTGTDTQYF | TGTGCCAGCAGCCTGCGGCGAGTTGGTACTGGCACAGATACGCAGTATTTT
TRBJ2-1 | . | few | TRBV20-1 | CSALYSSYNEQFF | TGCAGTGCGCTTTATAGCAGCTACAATGAGCAGTTCTTC
TRBJ2-3 | . | few | TRBV29-1 | CSVEDNKNTDTQYF | TGCAGCGTTGAGGACAACAAAAATACAGATACGCAGTATTTT
TRBJ2-1 | TRBD2 | many | TRBV3-1 | CASSQLAGGAYSEQFF | TGTGCCAGCAGCCAACTAGCGGGAGGGGCGTATAGTGAGCAGTTCTTC
TRBJ1-2 | . | few | TRBV24-1 | CATSDPGGSEINYGYTF | TGTGCCACCAGTGACCCCGGAGGCAGCGAAATAAACTATGGCTACACCTTC
TRBJ2-2 | . | few | TRBV20-1 | CSARDGGQANTGELFF | TGCAGTGCTAGAGATGGGGGACAAGCGAACACCGGGGAGCTGTTTTTT
TRBJ2-2 | TRBD2 | once | TRBV6-2/TRBV6-3 | CASRHGTRDTGELFF | TGTGCCAGCAGGCACGGGACTAGAGACACCGGGGAGCTGTTTTTT
TRBJ1-3 | . | many | TRBV6-6 | CASSPQQNPSGNTIYF | TGTGCCAGCAGTCCCCAACAGAATCCCTCTGGAAACACCATATATTTT
TRBJ2-7 | . | . | TRBV7-2 | CASSTHAGREQYF | TGTGCCAGCAGCACCCACGCAGGGCGCGAGCAGTACTTC
TRBJ1-1 | TRBD1 | . | TRBV7-2 | CASSLLAGGTEAFF | TGTGCCAGCAGCTTATTGGCAGGGGGTACTGAAGCTTTCTTT
TRBJ1-1 | . | . | TRBV29-1 | CSVVSPGQMNTEAFF | TGCAGCGTTGTCTCTCCAGGACAGATGAACACTGAAGCTTTCTTT
TRBJ2-7 | . | few | TRBV30 | CAWRTPREYSYEQYF | TGTGCCTGGAGGACCCCCAGGGAATACTCCTACGAGCAGTACTTC
TRBJ2-1 | . | few | TRBV5-1 | CASSLDGVSYNEQFF | TGCGCCAGCAGCTTGGACGGCGTCTCCTACAATGAGCAGTTCTTC
TRBJ1-1 | . | few | TRBV6-4 | CASSLGPSTEAFF | TGTGCCAGCAGTCTCGGGCCGTCCACTGAAGCTTTCTTT
TRBJ1-5 | . | many | TRBV6-5 | CASRDRYSNQPQHF | TGTGCCAGCAGAGACAGGTATAGCAATCAGCCCCAGCATTTT